The 25 T cell receptor beta chains below were found in one sample sequenced in a study of Ad26.COV2.S vaccination and SARS-CoV-2 variants. The data were produced by immunoSEQ multiplex PCR, yet TCRdb's version contains in-frame clones alone and is incomplete. The sample carries 360,000 or so clones, over 75% recorded once. Stated treatment: 15 to 20 received Ad26.COV2.S at low or high dose, single or two shots; about 5 received placebo; per-sample allocation not given. Sampling occurred on day 63 after the first vaccine or placebo injection. Sequenced here: peripheral blood, sampled in a trial of Ad26.COV2.S vaccine versus placebo. Source of these receptors: a person between 18 and 65 years old who received the Ad26.COV2.S COVID-19 vaccine or a placebo.

The genes are TRBV7-9 and TRBJ1-2, with D possibly being TRBD1 (5 bases). In germline, CDR1 is SEHNR, CDR2 FQNEAQ (reference sequence). CDR3 length: 14 amino acids. Deletions cut 4 bases from V and 4 bases from J, with 13 bases between. CDR3 region: CASSSHRDLYGYTF. As DNA, the CDR3 is TGTGCCAGCAGCTCGCACCGGGACCTCTATGGCTACACCTTC.

This rearrangement joins TRBV18 to TRBJ2-1; TRBD2 matches at 12 bases. CDR3 size: 16 residues. The V gene end was trimmed by 3 bases and the J gene end by 4 bases; junction bases not matched to a gene: 4. The V gene's germline CDR1 is KGHSH and CDR2 LQKENI. In nucleotides, the CDR3 is TGTGCCAGCTCACCCGGACTAGCGGGGCCATACAATGAGCAGTTCTTC. This sequence encodes CASSPGLAGPYNEQFF. Full variable domain (outside the CDR3, taken from reference TRBV18 and TRBJ2-1): NAGVMQNPRHLVRRRGQEARLRCSPMKGHSHVYWYRQLPEEGLKFMVYLQKENIIDESGMPKERFSAEFPKEGPSILRIQQVVRGDSAAYFCASSPGLAGPYNEQFFGPGTRLTVL.

This clone was seen just once. This sequence joins TRBV4-2 and TRBJ2-7; D perhaps matches TRBD1 (5 bases). The CDR3 consists of 16 residues. The V gene lost 2 bases and the J gene lost 1 base, with 15 bases spanning the gap. Germline lookup yields CDR1 LGHNA and CDR2 YNFKEQ. In nucleotides, the CDR3 is TGTGCCAGCAGCCAACCTCAGGGAATGGCATCCTACGAGCAGTACTTC. Amino acids: CASSQPQGMASYEQYF.

V gene TRBV4-2 combines with J gene TRBJ1-2, with D perhaps TRBD1 (6 bases). There are 15 residues in the CDR3. From germline, CDR1 is LGHNA and CDR2 YNFKEQ. V dropped 2 bases and J dropped 2 bases, with 12 bases sitting between them. The CDR3 reads CASSQHGQRNYGYTF. The CDR3 bases are TGTGCCAGCAGCCAACATGGACAGCGGAACTATGGCTACACCTTC.

CDR3 bases: TGTGCCACCTACAGGGAAGTTAGCACTGAAGCTTTCTTT. Protein product: CATYREVSTEAFF. The rearrangement joins TRBV2 to TRBJ1-1, with D tentatively TRBD1 (6 bases). The CDR3 is 13 residues long. Germline V lookup: CDR1 SNHLY, CDR2 FYNNEI. Trimming stripped 10 bases from V and 4 bases from J, with 16 bases between.

This CDR3 reads CASSQDGQLHQPQHF. Written as DNA, the CDR3 is TGTGCCAGCAGCCAAGATGGGCAGCTCCATCAGCCCCAGCATTTT. The V call is TRBV3-1 (or the pseudogene TRBV3-2), the J call TRBJ1-5; no firm D call. The germline V gene encodes CDR1 LGHDT and CDR2 YNNKEL (reference sequence). Trimming shortened V by 0 bases and J by 5 bases, and 11 bases separated the two germline ends. The CDR3 totals 15 residues.

V gene TRBV6-6 combines with J gene TRBJ2-7; TRBD2 aligns across 12 bases. V lost 7 bases and J lost 6; bases outside the gene matches: 10. There are 15 residues in the CDR3. Per the germline V gene, CDR1 is MNHNY and CDR2 is SVGAGI (reference sequence). CDR3 region: CASTRTVGLAGEQYF. CDR3 in DNA: TGTGCCAGCACTCGTACTGTGGGACTAGCGGGCGAGCAGTACTTC.

The chain uses TRBV9 and TRBJ2-2, with D tentatively TRBD1 (5 bases). Germline values: CDR1 SGDLS, CDR2 YYNGEE. This CDR3 comprises 15 residues. V was clipped by 0 bases and J by 6 bases, with 12 bases between them. DNA of the CDR3: TGTGCCAGCAGCGTAGAGGGGCTAGTCCCCGGGGAGCTGTTTTTT. Its translation is CASSVEGLVPGELFF. Based on the CDR3 plus reference TRBV9 and TRBJ2-2, the full variable domain is DSGVTQTPKHLITATGQRVTLRCSPRSGDLSVYWYQQSLDQGLQFLIQYYNGEERAKGNILERFSAQQFPDLHSELNLSSLELGDSALYFCASSVEGLVPGELFFGEGSRLTVL.

The rearrangement links TRBV6-1 to TRBJ1-6, with D perhaps matching TRBD1 (6 bases). The CDR3 has 16 residues. V dropped 2 bases and J dropped 2 bases, with 10 bases sitting between them. The V gene's germline CDR1 is MNHNS and CDR2 SASEGT. Written as DNA, the CDR3 is TGTGCCAGCAGTGAACAGGGGAGGGCCTATAATTCACCCCTCCACTTT. Translating it yields CASSEQGRAYNSPLHF.

The rearrangement joins TRBV18 to TRBJ2-2; D may be TRBD2 (5 bases). The V gene lost 3 bases and the J gene lost 3 bases, with 8 bases spanning the gap. The germline V gene encodes CDR1 KGHSH and CDR2 LQKENI. The CDR3 loop spans 14 amino acids. The CDR3 region is CASSPSRDTGELFF. The CDR3 DNA follows: TGTGCCAGCTCACCCTCGCGGGACACCGGGGAGCTGTTTTTT.

This chain links TRBV2 with TRBJ1-5; TRBD1 matches 7 bases. The CDR3 has 15 residues. V shed 5 bases, J shed 6 bases, and the junction held 10 bases outside the gene matches. Germline-derived CDR1 and CDR2 are SNHLY and FYNNEI. The CDR3 here is CASSLSRGEGQPQHF. The CDR3 region has the DNA TGTGCCAGCAGTCTATCCAGGGGGGAAGGTCAGCCCCAGCATTTT.

The V gene is TRBV19, the J gene TRBJ1-2, with D perhaps matching TRBD1 (5 bases). The CDR3 has 14 amino acids. Germline V gene lookup returns CDR1 LNHDA and CDR2 SQIVND (reference sequence). The ends were cut back, 3 bases at V and 4 bases at J, with 12 bases in the middle. This chain's CDR3 is CASSIPGPGYGYTF. CDR3 DNA: TGTGCCAGTAGTATCCCGGGACCGGGCTATGGCTACACCTTC.

The rearrangement joins TRBV6-5 to TRBJ1-1, with D possibly matching TRBD1 (5 bases). Germline V gives CDR1 MNHEY, CDR2 SVGAGI. The CDR3 consists of 13 residues. The V end was cut by 0 bases, the J end by 5 bases, with 7 bases between. Here the CDR3 reads CASSYSGRTEAFF. The DNA for the CDR3 is TGTGCCAGCAGTTACTCGGGGCGTACTGAAGCTTTCTTT.

The gene calls are TRBV19 and TRBJ2-5, with D possibly called TRBD1 or TRBD2 (5 bases each). The CDR3 totals 13 residues. CDR1 and CDR2 (germline): LNHDA, SQIVND (reference sequence). Trimming removed 4 bases from V and 4 bases from J, with 10 bases in between. The DNA of the CDR3 is TGTGCCAGTAGTAGGGGGTCGGGAGAGACCCAGTACTTC. It translates to CASSRGSGETQYF.

The CDR3 DNA sequence: TGTGCCAGTACCCGGGACAGTAGCAATCAGCCCCAGCATTTT. Translation: CASTRDSSNQPQHF. This sequence joins TRBV19 and TRBJ1-5; 7 bases are shared with TRBD1. The CDR3 loop spans 14 amino acids. The V segment lost 7 bases and the J segment 0 bases; nucleotides outside the gene matches: 3. CDR1 and CDR2 from the germline V gene are LNHDA and SQIVND (reference sequence).

The chain couples TRBV19 to TRBJ2-7, with D possibly being TRBD1 (7 bases). CDR1 is LNHDA and CDR2 is SQIVND in the germline V gene (reference sequence). The CDR3 is 14 residues long. V was trimmed by 5 bases and J by 3 bases, leaving 14 bases between them. The CDR3 nucleotides are TGTGCCAGTAGTTACGGCGGGACAGTCTACGAGCAGTACTTC. Translated: CASSYGGTVYEQYF.

In the case of this clone: The junction differs from germline at one of its ends, possibly a read error. The chain is built from TRBV14 and TRBJ2-7, with TRBD1 identical over 8 bases. This CDR3 has 14 residues. Looked up from germline, CDR1 is SGHDN and CDR2 is FVKESK. CDR3 in amino acids: CASSKDRGMGEQYF. CDR3 DNA: TGTGCCAGCAGCAAAGACAGGGGTATGGGCGAGCAGTACTTC.

In its sample, this clone was seen once. The chain couples TRBV5-1 to TRBJ2-4; D is unclear. V gave up 0 bases and J gave up 3 bases, with 7 bases separating them. Looked up from germline, CDR1 is SGHRS and CDR2 is YFSETQ. CDR3 size: 14 residues. For the CDR3, the DNA is TGCGCCAGCAGCTTGGACCTAGTCAAAAACATTCAGTACTTC. Protein sequence: CASSLDLVKNIQYF. Together with reference TRBV5-1 and TRBJ2-4, the CDR3 gives the full variable domain: KAGVTQTPRYLIKTRGQQVTLSCSPISGHRSVSWYQQTPGQGLQFLFEYFSETQRNKGNFPGRFSGRQFSNSRSEMNVSTLELGDSALYLCASSLDLVKNIQYFGAGTRLSVL.

The CDR3 bases are TGTGCCAGCAGCCCCCGCCGACAGGGCCCTGGAAACACCATATATTTT. Its translation is CASSPRRQGPGNTIYF. The chain uses TRBV5-6 and TRBJ1-3, with 7 bases fitting TRBD1. V was clipped by 4 bases and J by 2 bases; unmatched bases: 9. CDR1 is SGHDT and CDR2 is YYEEEE in the germline V gene. The CDR3 loop spans 16 amino acids.

The J gene is TRBJ2-7, the V gene TRBV19; 8 bases agree with TRBD2. CDR1 LNHDA and CDR2 SQIVND come from the germline V gene (reference sequence). V trimming: 3 bases; J trimming: 4 bases; junction bases outside the gene matches: 11. This CDR3 region has 16 residues. In DNA, the CDR3 is TGTGCCAGTAGTATCTGGGGGACTAGGAGGACTTACGAGCAGTACTTC. Protein product: CASSIWGTRRTYEQYF.

A single count supports this clone. The V and J genes are TRBV18 and TRBJ1-6; D is possibly TRBD1 (5 bases). V was pared by 4 bases and J by 9 bases, with 13 bases between. The CDR3 spans 14 residues. CDR1 KGHSH and CDR2 LQKENI come from the germline V gene. The CDR3 is CASSLGQDGSPLHF. CDR3 in DNA: TGTGCCAGCTCACTGGGGCAGGATGGTTCACCCCTCCACTTT.

J is TRBJ1-5 and V is TRBV2, with 8 bases identical to TRBD1. The CDR3 contains 15 residues. V was pared by 3 bases and J by 2 bases, with 3 bases of the junction left unmatched. Germline lookup yields CDR1 SNHLY and CDR2 FYNNEI. The CDR3 region has the DNA TGTGCCAGCAGTGAGGACAGGGCCGGCAATCAGCCCCAGCATTTT. It encodes CASSEDRAGNQPQHF.

CDR3 in amino acids: CSASGTSGGLAQYF. The CDR3 DNA reads as TGCAGCGCCTCGGGGACTAGCGGGGGGTTGGCGCAGTATTTT. V gene TRBV29-1 combines with J gene TRBJ2-3, with 15 bases identical to TRBD2. The CDR3 length is 14 residues. Germline CDR1 is SQVTM and CDR2 is ANQGSEA. J was trimmed by 10 bases and V by 7 bases; bases with no gene match: 9.

This clone has more than one count but fewer than ten. One junction end does not reproduce the germline sequence, and a read error may be involved. This chain links TRBV7-7 with TRBJ2-2, with 7 bases lining up with TRBD2. CDR1 is SSHAT and CDR2 is FNYEAQ in the germline V gene (reference sequence). The CDR3 sequence is 16 residues long. CDR3 sequence reads: CASRPSGGRNTGELFF. The DNA of the CDR3 is TGTGCTAGCAGACCCTCGGGGGGAAGGAACACCGGGGAGCTGTTTTTT.

The rearrangement uses TRBV7-2 and TRBJ2-1; no definite D call. The CDR3 runs to 13 residues. Germline V gene lookup returns CDR1 SGHTA and CDR2 FQGNSA. V lost 1 base, J lost 3 bases, and 4 bases lay in between. The chain's CDR3 is CASSLGIYNEQFF. In DNA, the CDR3 is TGTGCCAGCAGCTTAGGCATCTACAATGAGCAGTTCTTC.